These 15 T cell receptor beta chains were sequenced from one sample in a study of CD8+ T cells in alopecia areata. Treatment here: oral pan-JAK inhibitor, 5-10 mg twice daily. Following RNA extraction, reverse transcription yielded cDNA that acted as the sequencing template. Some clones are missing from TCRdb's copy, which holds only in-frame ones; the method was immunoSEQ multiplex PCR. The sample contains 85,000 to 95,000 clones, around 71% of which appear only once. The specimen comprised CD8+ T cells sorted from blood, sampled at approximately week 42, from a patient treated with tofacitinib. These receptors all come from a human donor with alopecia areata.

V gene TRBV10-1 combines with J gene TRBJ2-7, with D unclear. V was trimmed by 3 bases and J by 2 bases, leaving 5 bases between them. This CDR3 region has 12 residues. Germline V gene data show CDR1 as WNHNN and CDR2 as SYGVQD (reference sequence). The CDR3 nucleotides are TGCGCCAGCAGTGACCTTGCCTACGAGCAGTACTTC. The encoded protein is CASSDLAYEQYF.

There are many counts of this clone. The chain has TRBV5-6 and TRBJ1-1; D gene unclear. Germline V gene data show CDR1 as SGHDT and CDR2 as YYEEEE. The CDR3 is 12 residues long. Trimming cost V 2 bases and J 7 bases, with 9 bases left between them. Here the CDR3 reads CASSFIQGEAFF. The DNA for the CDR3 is TGTGCCAGCAGCTTCATACAAGGTGAAGCTTTCTTT.

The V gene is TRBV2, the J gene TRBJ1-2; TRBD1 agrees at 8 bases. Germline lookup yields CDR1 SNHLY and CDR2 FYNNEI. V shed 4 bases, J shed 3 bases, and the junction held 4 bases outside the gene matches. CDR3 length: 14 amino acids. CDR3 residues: CASSVTGADYGYTF. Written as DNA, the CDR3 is TGTGCCAGCAGTGTGACAGGGGCAGACTATGGCTACACCTTC.

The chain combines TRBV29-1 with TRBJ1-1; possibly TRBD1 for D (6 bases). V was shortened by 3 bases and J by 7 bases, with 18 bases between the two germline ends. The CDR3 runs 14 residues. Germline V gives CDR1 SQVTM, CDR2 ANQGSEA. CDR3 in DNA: TGCAGCGTTGAGCTCAGGGGAATAAACGGTGAAGCTTTCTTT. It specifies CSVELRGINGEAFF.

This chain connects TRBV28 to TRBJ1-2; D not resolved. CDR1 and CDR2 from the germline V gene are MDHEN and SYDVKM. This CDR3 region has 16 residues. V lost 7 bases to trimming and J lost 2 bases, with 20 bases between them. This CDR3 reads CASIAPGGSFNYGYTF. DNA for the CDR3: TGTGCCAGCATCGCCCCGGGAGGCAGCTTCAACTATGGCTACACCTTC.

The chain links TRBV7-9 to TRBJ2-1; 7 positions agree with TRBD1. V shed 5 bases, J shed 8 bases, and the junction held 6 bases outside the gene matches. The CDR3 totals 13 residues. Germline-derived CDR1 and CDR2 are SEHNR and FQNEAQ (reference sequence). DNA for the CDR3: TGTGCCAGCAGCAACAGGGGTGCCGATGAGCAGTTCTTC. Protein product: CASSNRGADEQFF.

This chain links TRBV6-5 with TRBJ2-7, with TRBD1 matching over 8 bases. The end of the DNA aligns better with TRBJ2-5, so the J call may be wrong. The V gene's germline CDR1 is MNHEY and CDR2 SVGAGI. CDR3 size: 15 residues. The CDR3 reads CASSYFQGARETQYF. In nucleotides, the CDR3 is TGTGCCAGCAGTTACTTTCAGGGGGCTCGAGAGACCCAGTACTTC.

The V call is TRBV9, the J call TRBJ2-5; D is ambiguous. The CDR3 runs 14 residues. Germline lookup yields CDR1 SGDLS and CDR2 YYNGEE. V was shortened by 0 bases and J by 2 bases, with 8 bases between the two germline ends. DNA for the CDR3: TGTGCCAGCAGCGTAGGGGCAGCACAAGAGACCCAGTACTTC. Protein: CASSVGAAQETQYF.

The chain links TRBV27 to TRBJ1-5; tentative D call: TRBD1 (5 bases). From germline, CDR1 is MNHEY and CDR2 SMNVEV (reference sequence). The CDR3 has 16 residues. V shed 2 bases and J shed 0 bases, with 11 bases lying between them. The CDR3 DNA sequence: TGTGCCAGCAGTTTAGAATGGGGCAATAGCAATCAGCCCCAGCATTTT. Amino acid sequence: CASSLEWGNSNQPQHF.

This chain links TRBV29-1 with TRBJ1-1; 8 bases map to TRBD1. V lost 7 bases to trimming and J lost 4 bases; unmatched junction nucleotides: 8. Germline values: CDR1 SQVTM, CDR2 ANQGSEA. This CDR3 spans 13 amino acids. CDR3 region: CSAAGGTTTEAFF. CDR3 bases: TGCAGCGCCGCAGGGGGCACCACCACTGAAGCTTTCTTT.

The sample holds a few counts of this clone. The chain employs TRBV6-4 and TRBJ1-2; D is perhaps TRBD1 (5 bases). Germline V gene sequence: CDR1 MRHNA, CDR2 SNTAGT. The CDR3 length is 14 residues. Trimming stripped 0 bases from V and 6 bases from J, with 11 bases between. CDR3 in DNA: TGTGCCAGCAGTGACTCTATAACAGGAAATGGCTACACCTTC. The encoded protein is CASSDSITGNGYTF.

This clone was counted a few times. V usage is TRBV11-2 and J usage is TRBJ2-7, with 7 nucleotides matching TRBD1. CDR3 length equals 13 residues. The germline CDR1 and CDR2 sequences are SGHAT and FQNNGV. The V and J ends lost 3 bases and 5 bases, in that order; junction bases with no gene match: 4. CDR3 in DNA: TGTGCCAGCAGCTTGAGGACAGGACACGAGCAGTACTTC. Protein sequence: CASSLRTGHEQYF.

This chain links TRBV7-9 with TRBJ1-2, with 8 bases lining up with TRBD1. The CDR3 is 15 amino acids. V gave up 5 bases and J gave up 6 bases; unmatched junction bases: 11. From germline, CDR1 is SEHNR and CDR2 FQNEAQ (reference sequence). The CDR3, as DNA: TGTGCCAGCAGCCCCAGTCGGCAGGGGGCGGATGGCTACACCTTC. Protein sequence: CASSPSRQGADGYTF.

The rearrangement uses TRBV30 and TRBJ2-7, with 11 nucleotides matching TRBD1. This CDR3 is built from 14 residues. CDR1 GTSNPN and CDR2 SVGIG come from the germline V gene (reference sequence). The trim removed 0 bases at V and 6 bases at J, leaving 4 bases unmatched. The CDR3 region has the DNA TGTGCCTGGAGTGTAGGGACAGGGGGGTTCGAGCAGTACTTC. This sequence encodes CAWSVGTGGFEQYF.

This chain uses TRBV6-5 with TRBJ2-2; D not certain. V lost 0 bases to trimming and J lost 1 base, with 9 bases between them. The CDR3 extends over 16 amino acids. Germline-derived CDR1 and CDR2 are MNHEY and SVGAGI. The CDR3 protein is CASSYSSTGNTGELFF. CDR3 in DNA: TGTGCCAGCAGTTACTCGAGTACGGGGAACACCGGGGAGCTGTTTTTT.